A selection of T cell receptor beta chains follows, all from one sample in a study of technical replicates of blood from several donors. Sequencing used immunoSEQ multiplex PCR; TCRdb keeps in-frame clones, though not all of them. The data show about 97,000 clones, with about 96% seen just once and approximately 0.38% held by the top ten. Input material: T cells isolated from PBMCs. The receptors shown here come from a human donor in good health. The CDR3 runs from the conserved cysteine through the conserved F or W. A D gene is named only where the DNA matches it firmly. For some rows the clone size is stated as once, few or many, or as a class when expanded; others skip it.

d_call,clone_size,v_call,j_call,cdr3_nt,cdr3_aa
TRBD2,once,TRBV7-3,TRBJ2-1,TGTGCCAGCAGCCGATACACTAGCGGGATAAGCGATGAGCAGTTCTTC,CASSRYTSGISDEQFF
TRBD2,NA,TRBV19,TRBJ2-7,TGTGCCAGTAGTATATCATCAGCGGGAGGCTCCTACGAGCAGTACTTC,CASSISSAGGSYEQYF
TRBD2,NA,TRBV5-1,TRBJ2-1,TGCGCCAGCAGCTCCAGACTAGCGGGAGCTACGGATAGCTCCTACAATGAGCAGTTCTTC,CASSSRLAGATDSSYNEQFF
TRBD1,once,TRBV27,TRBJ1-1,TGTGCCAGCAGCTTGGAGGGGGCAAGAACTGAAGCTTTCTTT,CASSLEGARTEAFF
NA,NA,TRBV11-3,TRBJ1-1,TGTGCCAGCAGCTTACGAGGCCCTAACACTGAAGCTTTCTTT,CASSLRGPNTEAFF
TRBD1,once,TRBV28,TRBJ2-5,TGTGCCAGCAGGCCCACGACAGGGCCCCAAGAGACCCAGTACTTC,CASRPTTGPQETQYF
NA,NA,TRBV15,TRBJ2-3,TGTGCCACCAGCACACGGGATAGGGCAGATACGCAGTATTTT,CATSTRDRADTQYF
NA,once,TRBV4-2,TRBJ2-3,TGTGCCAGCAGCCAAGACGGAACGGGACTCAACACAGATACGCAGTATTTT,CASSQDGTGLNTDTQYF
NA,NA,TRBV7-2,TRBJ2-1,TGTGCCAGCAGCTTACTCGCGGGACTGCTCAATGAGCAGTTCTTC,CASSLLAGLLNEQFF
NA,NA,TRBV25-1,TRBJ2-1,TGTGCCAGCGACGGACTACTCGCTCAGTTCTTC,CASDGLLAQFF
NA,NA,TRBV5-1,TRBJ2-3,TGCGCCAGCATCCCTAGAGGGGGTCCGACAGATACGCAGTATTTT,CASIPRGGPTDTQYF
TRBD1,NA,TRBV5-1,TRBJ2-7,TGCGCCAGCAGCACGACAGGGTGGGAGCAGTACTTC,CASSTTGWEQYF